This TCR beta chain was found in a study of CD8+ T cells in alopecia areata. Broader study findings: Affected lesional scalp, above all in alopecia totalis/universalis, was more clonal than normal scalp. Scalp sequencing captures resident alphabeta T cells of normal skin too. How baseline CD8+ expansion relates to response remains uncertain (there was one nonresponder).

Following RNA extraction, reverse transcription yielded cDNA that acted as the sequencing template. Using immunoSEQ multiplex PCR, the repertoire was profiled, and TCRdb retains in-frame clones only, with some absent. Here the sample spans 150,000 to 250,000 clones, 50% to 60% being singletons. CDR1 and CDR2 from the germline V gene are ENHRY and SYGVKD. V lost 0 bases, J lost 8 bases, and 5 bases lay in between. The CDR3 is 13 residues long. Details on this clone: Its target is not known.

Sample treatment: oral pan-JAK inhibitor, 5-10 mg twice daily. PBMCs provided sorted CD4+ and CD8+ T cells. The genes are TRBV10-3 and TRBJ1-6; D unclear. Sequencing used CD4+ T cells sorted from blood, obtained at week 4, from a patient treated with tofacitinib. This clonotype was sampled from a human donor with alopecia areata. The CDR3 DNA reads TGTGCCATCAGTGAGTCAAGGGATTCACCCCTCCACTTT. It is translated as CAISESRDSPLHF.